These 18 T cell receptor beta chains came from one sample sequenced in a study of blood T cells in healthy people across ages. A J-beta primer mix and a sample-barcoded 5' primer were used in a second PCR of roughly 6 to 12 cycles. MiXCR, run by TCRdb on the 5' RACE reads, gives a single entry per CDR3 protein. The sample yields about 1.4 million distinct CDR3 sequences, approximately 63% seen once. Sequenced input: blood. These receptors were collected from a man aged 18 to 35 in good health.

The V and J genes are TRBV20-1 and TRBJ2-3; TRBD2 matches 9 bases. This CDR3 is built from 15 residues. The germline V gene encodes CDR1 DFQATT and CDR2 SNEGSKA (reference sequence). With V trimmed by 4 bases and J by 5 bases, 10 bases remained unmatched. CDR3: CSATTSGVAVDTQYF. The CDR3 nucleotides are TGCAGTGCTACGACTAGCGGAGTGGCGGTAGATACGCAGTATTTT.

This rearrangement joins TRBV5-6 to TRBJ2-1; the match to TRBD2 covers 9 bases. Germline V CDR1 and CDR2: SGHDT, YYEEEE. The CDR3 extends over 15 amino acids. V shed 2 bases and J 7 bases; nucleotides not matched to a gene: 7. The DNA of the CDR3 is TGTGCCAGCAGCTTTTCGACTAGCGGTTATAATGAGCAGTTCTTC. Its translation: CASSFSTSGYNEQFF.

This chain joins TRBV10-3 and TRBJ2-3, with D perhaps TRBD2 (5 bases). CDR3 size: 13 residues. The germline V gene has CDR1 ENHRY and CDR2 SYGVKD. The V and J ends lost 8 bases and 2 bases respectively, with 11 bases between them. This CDR3 reads CAILAGLTDTQYF. CDR3 nucleotides: TGTGCCATCTTGGCGGGCCTCACAGATACGCAGTATTTT.

The CDR3 DNA sequence: TGTGCCAGCAGTCCAGGAGCCGGACAGGGTTACGAGCAGTACTTC. Encoded protein: CASSPGAGQGYEQYF. V usage is TRBV27 and J usage is TRBJ2-7; 8 nucleotides align to TRBD1. CDR3 length: 15 residues. Germline-derived CDR1 and CDR2 are MNHEY and SMNVEV (reference sequence). Trimming took 5 bases from V and 4 from J; bases not matched to a gene: 10.

The chain joins TRBV20-1 to TRBJ2-1; D unclear. From germline, CDR1 is DFQATT and CDR2 SNEGSKA (reference sequence). The CDR3 has 15 residues. Trimming took 3 bases from V and 0 from J, leaving 12 bases between them. The DNA of the CDR3 is TGCAGTGCTAGGGACGACACTCGCTCCTACAATGAGCAGTTCTTC. Translating it yields CSARDDTRSYNEQFF.

CDR3 nucleotide sequence: TGTGCCAGCAGTCGTCCGGGACAGGGGGCGCGAGGCTACACCTTC. Its translation: CASSRPGQGARGYTF. The V call is TRBV6-2 or TRBV6-3, the J call TRBJ1-2, with TRBD1 matching 12 bases. Trimming cost V 5 bases and J 8 bases; bases outside gene matches: 9. Germline V lookup: CDR1 MNHEY, CDR2 SVGEGT. This CDR3 region has 15 residues.

This clonotype was recorded a few times. The chain uses TRBV10-3 and TRBJ2-1, with D possibly TRBD2 on 7 matching bases. The germline gives CDR1 ENHRY, CDR2 SYGVKD. V lost 4 bases to trimming and J lost 2 bases, with 15 bases between them. The CDR3 runs 16 residues. CDR3 sequence (DNA): TGTGCCATCAGTGCCCTAGGGGGGGGACCCTACAATGAGCAGTTCTTC. Its protein product is CAISALGGGPYNEQFF.

In the case of this clonotype: A read error is possible here, since a much larger clone lies one base away. This chain connects TRBV7-2 to TRBJ2-5, with 11 bases lining up with TRBD2. CDR3 size: 15 residues. With 5 bases clipped from V and 6 bases from J, the junction kept 8 bases outside the gene matches. The germline V gene encodes CDR1 SGHTA and CDR2 FQGNSA. CDR3 sequence: CASSVASGGTQTQYF. CDR3 DNA: TGTGCCAGCAGCGTCGCTAGCGGGGGGACTCAGACCCAGTACTTC.

The CDR3 coding sequence is TGCGCCAGCAGCTCGCGGACAGACAACCAAGAGACCCAGTACTTC. Translation: CASSSRTDNQETQYF. The chain combines TRBV5-1 with TRBJ2-5; tentatively, D is TRBD1 (6 bases). CDR3 length: 15 residues. V lost 3 bases, J lost 0 bases, and 12 bases lay in between. Per the germline V gene, CDR1 is SGHRS and CDR2 is YFSETQ.

This clonotype has a single count. The gene calls are TRBV2 and TRBJ2-7; no definite D call. This CDR3 contains 15 residues. V was clipped by 3 bases and J by 3 bases, with 15 bases between them. Germline CDR1 SNHLY, CDR2 FYNNEI. The CDR3 DNA sequence: TGTGCCAGCAGTGAGCTCCCGGGTCCCATCTACGAGCAGTACTTC. Translated, it gives CASSELPGPIYEQYF.

The chain recombines TRBV3-1 with TRBJ1-1; 9 bases are a match to TRBD1. This CDR3 spans 17 amino acids. V lost 0 bases to trimming and J lost 3 bases; unmatched junction nucleotides: 8. Germline V gene lookup returns CDR1 LGHDT and CDR2 YNNKEL (reference sequence). The CDR3 loop is CASSQDNRGPLYTEAFF. The CDR3 DNA sequence: TGTGCCAGCAGCCAAGATAACAGGGGGCCTTTGTACACTGAAGCTTTCTTT.

The chain carries TRBV20-1 and TRBJ2-2, with TRBD1 identical over 10 bases. The CDR3 totals 16 residues. Germline V CDR1 and CDR2: DFQATT, SNEGSKA (reference sequence). J was trimmed by 3 bases and V by 3 bases; bases with no gene match: 7. The CDR3 protein is CSASLAGTGDTGELFF. CDR3 nucleotides: TGCAGTGCTAGTTTAGCCGGGACAGGGGACACCGGGGAGCTGTTTTTT.

The chain has TRBV5-6 and TRBJ2-3, with 8 bases identical to TRBD2. V lost 1 base and J lost 1; bases outside the gene matches: 8. Germline values: CDR1 SGHDT, CDR2 YYEEEE. The CDR3 consists of 17 residues. CDR3 nucleotides: TGTGCCAGCAGCTTGCCCCTGCGGGGGGTCCGCACAGATACGCAGTATTTT. It encodes CASSLPLRGVRTDTQYF. Full variable domain (missing parts from reference TRBV5-6 and TRBJ2-3): DAGVTQSPTHLIKTRGQQVTLRCSPKSGHDTVSWYQQALGQGPQFIFQYYEEEERQRGNFPDRFSGHQFPNYSSELNVNALLLGDSALYLCASSLPLRGVRTDTQYFGPGTRLTVL.

J is TRBJ2-3 and V is TRBV7-2; a possible D gene is TRBD2 (6 bases). Trimming took 2 bases from V and 4 from J, leaving 25 bases between them. This CDR3 is built from 19 residues. Germline CDR1 reads SGHTA; CDR2 reads FQGNSA. CDR3 DNA: TGTGCCAGCAGCTTAAAGGCGAGGGGCGGGGCGGGTAGGGCAGATACGCAGTATTTT. Translated, it gives CASSLKARGGAGRADTQYF.

This clonotype showed up just a few times. The chain combines TRBV27 with TRBJ2-1; D possibly uses TRBD1 or TRBD2 (5 bases each). Trimming took 5 bases from V and 7 from J, leaving 12 bases between them. Germline-derived CDR1 and CDR2 are MNHEY and SMNVEV (reference sequence). This CDR3 has 13 residues. The CDR3 nucleotides read TGTGCCAGCAGTGCGACATGGGGGAATGAGCAGTTCTTC. This translates into CASSATWGNEQFF.

There are a few counts of this clonotype. The chain links TRBV10-3 to TRBJ1-1; the match to TRBD1 covers 9 bases. The CDR3 loop spans 13 amino acids. Germline V gives CDR1 ENHRY, CDR2 SYGVKD. Germline trimming cut 8 bases from V and 1 base from J; bases unmatched to any gene: 2. DNA for the CDR3: TGTGCCATCGAGGACAGGGGGAACACTGAAGCTTTCTTT. Encoded protein: CAIEDRGNTEAFF.

V usage is TRBV2 and J usage is TRBJ2-3, with TRBD1 identical over 9 bases. Germline V gene sequence: CDR1 SNHLY, CDR2 FYNNEI. The V and J ends lost 6 bases and 2 bases, in that order; junction bases with no gene match: 6. The CDR3 runs to 15 residues. In nucleotides, the CDR3 is TGTGCCAGCAGCAGGACAGGGGATTACACAGATACGCAGTATTTT. Its translation is CASSRTGDYTDTQYF.

This clonotype was detected a few times. The chain employs TRBV7-9 and TRBJ2-3, with D perhaps TRBD2 (5 bases). With 4 bases removed from V and 6 bases from J, the gap between germline ends came to 17 bases. The germline gives CDR1 SEHNR, CDR2 FQNEAQ (reference sequence). The CDR3 has 15 amino acids. The CDR3 spells CASSSKQMEADTQYF. The CDR3 DNA reads as TGTGCCAGCAGCTCTAAACAGATGGAGGCGGATACGCAGTATTTT. Full variable domain (remainder filled in from reference TRBV7-9 and TRBJ2-3): DTGVSQNPRHKITKRGQNVTFRCDPISEHNRLYWYRQTLGQGPEFLTYFQNEAQLEKSRLLSDRFSAERPKGSFSTLEIQRTEQGDSAMYLCASSSKQMEADTQYFGPGTRLTVL.